This T cell receptor beta chain was identified in a study of T cell repertoires in cytomegalovirus infection. Germline values: CDR1 SGHTA, CDR2 FQGNSA. The CDR3 runs to 15 residues. V lost 2 bases and J 6 bases, leaving 14 bases between the germline ends. This clonotype was seen at least ten times. TCRdb re-called the reads with MiXCR, one entry per CDR3 protein. Of about 460,000 distinct CDR3 sequences listed, about 11% are singletons. The chain links TRBV7-2 to TRBJ2-1; D remains ambiguous. Sequencing was performed on PBMCs. The origin of this receptor is a human donor in good health (CMV status not recorded). Some clones in this sample may be carry-over from other donors' samples. The CDR3 loop is CASSLSASLPNEQFF. CDR3 in DNA: TGTGCCAGCAGCTTATCCGCTTCACTCCCCAATGAGCAGTTCTTC.